This TCR beta chain appears in the sequencing data of a study of Graves' ophthalmopathy and Graves' hyperthyroidism. Whole-study findings and limits: The model's prediction of ophthalmopathy progression had approximately 67% sensitivity and around 77% specificity. Blood samples also showed most expanded thyroid clonotypes exceeding 0.001 frequency.

A remark on this clonotype: Its antigen remains unidentified. One end of the junction varies from germline; a read error may be responsible.

Germline V lookup: CDR1 MDHEN, CDR2 SYDVKM. This CDR3 is built from 14 residues. With a duration under 3 months, ophthalmopathy in the donors showed moderate-to-severe activity, CAS ≥3 and NOSPECS ≥4. RNA transcripts were the template, and TCR beta CDR3 regions were amplified from them. Amplification began with first-round RT-PCR using HTBI primers, then second-round multiplex PCR was performed. TCRdb used MiXCR to reprocess the multiplex PCR reads, holding one entry per CDR3 protein. The sample carries about 210,000 distinct CDR3 sequences, roughly 27% recorded once. The source of this sequence is a man in his fifties with Graves' ophthalmopathy. Sequenced material: peripheral blood. The chain combines TRBV28 with TRBJ2-7; perhaps TRBD1 as D (6 bases). CDR3 in DNA: TGTGCCAGCAAACCGACAGGCCCGTCCTCCGAGCAGTACTTC. It translates to CASKPTGPSSEQYF.